These 30 T cell receptor beta chains were all obtained from the same sample, sequenced in a study of cytomegalovirus exposure and HLA in healthy donors. Method: immunoSEQ multiplex PCR; TCRdb's copy keeps in-frame clones and lacks some. The sample contains approximately 300,000 clones, just over 85% of which appear only once. Sequenced material: PBMCs. The source is a woman aged 18-30 years in good health and CMV-seronegative.

The DNA for the CDR3 is TGTGCCAGCAACACGGGGTGGCTTAGTGAGCAGTTCTTC. Protein: CASNTGWLSEQFF. The chain combines TRBV6-5 with TRBJ2-1, with D perhaps TRBD2 (5 bases). The germline V gene encodes CDR1 MNHEY and CDR2 SVGAGI. The CDR3 loop spans 13 amino acids. Trimming removed 7 bases at V and 9 bases at J, with 16 bases between.

This rearrangement joins TRBV7-6 to TRBJ2-3, with 7 bases lining up with TRBD2. CDR1 SGHVS and CDR2 FNYEAQ come from the germline V gene. This CDR3 is 17 amino acids long. V trimming: 5 bases; J trimming: 3 bases; junction bases outside the gene matches: 14. This chain's CDR3 is CASSPSSYGRMTDTQYF. CDR3 in DNA: TGTGCCAGCAGCCCCAGTTCTTACGGGAGGATGACAGATACGCAGTATTTT.

This chain links TRBV19 with TRBJ2-3; 7 bases align to TRBD1. This CDR3 comprises 14 residues. Trimming removed 5 bases from V and 5 bases from J; junction bases left unmatched: 7. Per germline, CDR1 LNHDA and CDR2 SQIVND (reference sequence). CDR3 sequence (DNA): TGTGCCAGTAGTCCGGTGACAGGGTTAGATACGCAGTATTTT. It codes for CASSPVTGLDTQYF.

The chain joins TRBV6-5 to TRBJ1-2; D is uncertain. Germline CDR1 reads MNHEY; CDR2 reads SVGAGI. Trimming removed 0 bases at V and 9 bases at J, with 8 bases between. The CDR3 consists of 12 residues. CDR3 amino acids: CASSYSLSSYTF. CDR3 nucleotides: TGTGCCAGCAGTTACTCGTTGAGTAGCTACACCTTC.

The chain recombines TRBV13 with TRBJ2-5, with a weak D call TRBD2 (5 bases). CDR1 and CDR2 (germline): PRHDT, FYEKMQ (reference sequence). Trimming removed 5 bases from V and 0 bases from J, with 7 bases in between. The CDR3 sequence is 13 residues long. CDR3 sequence (DNA): TGTGCCAGCAGCCTCGGGAACCAAGAGACCCAGTACTTC. Protein sequence: CASSLGNQETQYF.

Comments on this clone: Different DNA sequences within this sample yield the same CDR3. V usage is TRBV9 and J usage is TRBJ1-1; unclear D gene. V was shortened by 0 bases and J by 0 bases, with 9 bases between the two germline ends. Per germline, CDR1 SGDLS and CDR2 YYNGEE. The CDR3 length is 15 residues. The CDR3 DNA reads TGTGCCAGCAGCGTAGGTGGCGGCATGAACACTGAAGCTTTCTTT. Residues: CASSVGGGMNTEAFF.

J is TRBJ1-1 and V is TRBV9; 8 nucleotides agree with TRBD1. The CDR3 totals 15 residues. CDR1 SGDLS and CDR2 YYNGEE come from the germline V gene. V was pared by 0 bases and J by 1 base, with 2 bases of the junction left unmatched. CDR3 DNA: TGTGCCAGCAGCGTAGGACAGGGGAAGAACACTGAAGCTTTCTTT. As protein: CASSVGQGKNTEAFF.

This clone was seen just once. V usage is TRBV5-1 and J usage is TRBJ2-1, with D perhaps TRBD2 (7 bases). V shed 6 bases and J shed 8 bases, with 21 bases lying between them. Germline lookup yields CDR1 SGHRS and CDR2 YFSETQ. CDR3 size: 15 residues. CDR3 region: CASTTSLGGPDEQFF. The CDR3 DNA reads TGCGCCAGCACCACTTCTCTCGGGGGGCCGGATGAGCAGTTCTTC.

The chain links TRBV28 to TRBJ2-1; TRBD2 aligns across 7 bases. Trimming cost V 6 bases and J 6 bases; bases outside gene matches: 5. This CDR3 region has 13 residues. Germline CDR1 and CDR2: MDHEN and SYDVKM. Here the CDR3 reads CASRRGLVNEQFF. The CDR3 DNA reads as TGTGCCAGCAGGCGTGGACTAGTCAATGAGCAGTTCTTC.

This clone occurred once. In nucleotides, the CDR3 is TGTGCCAGTAGTATAAATTGGGACAGCTACACTGAAGCTTTCTTT. It yields the protein CASSINWDSYTEAFF. The gene calls are TRBV19 and TRBJ1-1; TRBD1 matches 7 bases. The CDR3 has 15 amino acids. V lost 2 bases and J lost 3; bases outside the gene matches: 6. Germline V lookup: CDR1 LNHDA, CDR2 SQIVND (reference sequence).

This chain joins TRBV20-1 and TRBJ2-1, with D possibly TRBD2 on 5 matching bases. Between the trimmed V and J ends, which lost 7 bases and 9 bases, there was a span of 10 bases. Germline CDR1 and CDR2: DFQATT and SNEGSKA (reference sequence). This CDR3 region has 10 residues. The CDR3 coding sequence is TGCAGTGGCGTAGAGGGTGAGCAGTTCTTC. It is translated as CSGVEGEQFF.

This clone was counted between two and nine times. This sequence joins TRBV4-1 and TRBJ2-5; 7 nucleotides agree with TRBD2. The CDR3 totals 15 residues. Unmatched junction bases numbered 6, after V lost 5 bases and J lost 0 bases. Germline V gene sequence: CDR1 MGHRA, CDR2 YSYEKL. As DNA, the CDR3 is TGCGCCAGCAGCAACCGGGACTATAACCAAGAGACCCAGTACTTC. It encodes CASSNRDYNQETQYF.

This rearrangement joins TRBV9 to TRBJ2-3, with 12 bases matching TRBD2. V gave up 2 bases and J gave up 6 bases; unmatched junction bases: 7. This CDR3 contains 16 residues. Per germline, CDR1 SGDLS and CDR2 YYNGEE. CDR3 in amino acids: CASSVGLAGQHDTQYF. DNA of the CDR3: TGTGCCAGCAGCGTGGGACTAGCGGGCCAGCACGATACGCAGTATTTT.

The J gene is TRBJ2-3, the V gene TRBV27; D is possibly TRBD1 (6 bases). The CDR3 runs to 16 residues. Trimming removed 3 bases from V and 2 bases from J, with 15 bases in between. The germline gives CDR1 MNHEY, CDR2 SMNVEV (reference sequence). For the CDR3, the DNA is TGTGCCAGCAGTTTTTCCGGGACACCGGACACAGATACGCAGTATTTT. It encodes CASSFSGTPDTDTQYF.

V is TRBV27 and J is TRBJ2-5; D not resolved. The CDR3 runs to 16 residues. CDR1 MNHEY and CDR2 SMNVEV come from the germline V gene (reference sequence). V was cut by 5 bases and J by 2 bases, with 18 bases left in between. CDR3 nucleotides: TGTGCCAGCAGTCATGTGGGCCGCGCTGGACAAGAGACCCAGTACTTC. Amino acids: CASSHVGRAGQETQYF.

This chain uses TRBV7-8 with TRBJ2-1, with 7 bases identical to TRBD2. Germline CDR1 and CDR2: SGHVS and FQNEAQ. CDR3 length: 17 residues. V trimming: 4 bases; J trimming: 6 bases; junction bases outside the gene matches: 15. DNA of the CDR3: TGTGCCAGCAGCTCCATATGGACTAGAGGAACCCCCAATGAGCAGTTCTTC. Amino acid sequence: CASSSIWTRGTPNEQFF. The variable domain in full, completed from reference TRBV7-8 and TRBJ2-1, reads GAGVSQSPRYKVAKRGQDVALRCDPISGHVSLFWYQQALGQGPEFLTYFQNEAQLDKSGLPSDRFFAERPEGSVSTLKIQRTQQEDSAVYLCASSSIWTRGTPNEQFFGPGTRLTVL.

The chain couples TRBV29-1 to TRBJ2-5; tentatively, D is TRBD2 (5 bases). Between the trimmed V and J ends, which lost 2 bases and 6 bases, there was a span of 22 bases. Per germline, CDR1 SQVTM and CDR2 ANQGSEA. The CDR3 totals 16 residues. CDR3 coding DNA: TGCAGCGTTGAATCGACTATATTGGAACCTTCAAAGACCCAGTACTTC. Amino acid sequence: CSVESTILEPSKTQYF.

A word on this clone: Other DNA sequences in this sample translate to the same CDR3. V usage is TRBV5-1 and J usage is TRBJ2-1; TRBD2 aligns across 9 bases. The CDR3 runs to 15 residues. V lost 1 base and J lost 4; bases outside the gene matches: 3. Germline values: CDR1 SGHRS, CDR2 YFSETQ. The CDR3 DNA reads as TGCGCCAGCAGCTTGCGGCTAGCGGGATACAATGAGCAGTTCTTC. Residues: CASSLRLAGYNEQFF. Using reference TRBV5-1 and TRBJ2-1 for the parts outside the CDR3, the full variable domain is KAGVTQTPRYLIKTRGQQVTLSCSPISGHRSVSWYQQTPGQGLQFLFEYFSETQRNKGNFPGRFSGRQFSNSRSEMNVSTLELGDSALYLCASSLRLAGYNEQFFGPGTRLTVL.

The chain links TRBV6-5 to TRBJ2-3; 7 nucleotides line up with TRBD2. Unmatched junction bases numbered 5, after V lost 7 bases and J lost 7 bases. The CDR3 consists of 12 residues. Germline loops: CDR1 MNHEY, CDR2 SVGAGI. CDR3 bases: TGTGCCAGCACGGGGGGTCCCTATACGCAGTATTTT. Residues: CASTGGPYTQYF.

The chain has TRBV5-1 and TRBJ2-1, with D possibly matching TRBD1 (5 bases). CDR3 length equals 15 residues. The ends were cut back, 0 bases at V and 6 bases at J, with 13 bases in the middle. Germline V gene lookup returns CDR1 SGHRS and CDR2 YFSETQ. Written as DNA, the CDR3 is TGCGCCAGCAGCTTGGGTTCCAGGGAAGGCAATGAGCAGTTCTTC. Its translation is CASSLGSREGNEQFF.

As regards this clone: Other DNA sequences in this sample translate to the same CDR3. This chain uses TRBV6-5 with TRBJ1-1; no clear D gene. Looked up from germline, CDR1 is MNHEY and CDR2 is SVGAGI. The germline V and J ends were trimmed by 4 bases and 4 bases, with 7 bases remaining between them. The CDR3 has 12 residues. The DNA for the CDR3 is TGTGCCAGCAGTTCCGGTGGCACTGAAGCTTTCTTT. Its translation is CASSSGGTEAFF.

The V call is TRBV5-4, the J call TRBJ1-5; 8 bases are a match to TRBD1. The CDR3 length is 14 residues. The germline V gene encodes CDR1 SGHNT and CDR2 YYREEE (reference sequence). Trimming at V came to 4 bases and at J to 8 bases, leaving 8 bases not matched to a gene. The CDR3 spells CASSRDRGLEPQHF. The CDR3 region has the DNA TGTGCCAGCAGCCGCGACAGGGGACTTGAGCCCCAGCATTTT.

V usage is TRBV30 and J usage is TRBJ1-1, with 7 positions matching TRBD1. The ends lost 4 bases at V and 4 bases at J; junction bases unmatched: 9. Germline CDR1 and CDR2: GTSNPN and SVGIG (reference sequence). The CDR3 runs 14 residues. The CDR3: CAWNTDRSGTEAFF. CDR3 in DNA: TGTGCCTGGAATACGGACAGGTCGGGCACTGAAGCTTTCTTT.

The chain links TRBV9 to TRBJ2-7, with TRBD1 matching over 11 bases. V gave up 0 bases and J gave up 2 bases; unmatched junction bases: 4. The CDR3 consists of 16 residues. CDR1 is SGDLS, CDR2 YYNGEE, per germline. As DNA, the CDR3 is TGTGCCAGCAGCGTAGAGTCGGGACAGGGGGCCTACGAGCAGTACTTC. Residues: CASSVESGQGAYEQYF.

The chain carries TRBV5-6 and TRBJ2-7; no clear D. The V gene lost 2 bases and the J gene lost 5 bases, with 8 bases spanning the gap. Germline-derived CDR1 and CDR2 are SGHDT and YYEEEE. The CDR3 totals 12 residues. The CDR3 nucleotides are TGTGCCAGCAGCTTCCCTCGGGACGAGCAGTACTTC. This gives the protein CASSFPRDEQYF. Filled out from reference TRBV5-6 and TRBJ2-7, the complete variable domain reads DAGVTQSPTHLIKTRGQQVTLRCSPKSGHDTVSWYQQALGQGPQFIFQYYEEEERQRGNFPDRFSGHQFPNYSSELNVNALLLGDSALYLCASSFPRDEQYFGPGTRLTVT.

The rearrangement links TRBV7-2 to TRBJ2-7; 8 bases fit TRBD1. The V gene end was trimmed by 5 bases and the J gene end by 2 bases; junction bases not matched to a gene: 2. The germline V gene has CDR1 SGHTA and CDR2 FQGNSA. CDR3 size: 13 residues. The CDR3: CASSMDRAYEQYF. In DNA form, the CDR3 reads TGTGCCAGCAGCATGGACAGGGCCTACGAGCAGTACTTC.

V and J are TRBV10-3 and TRBJ2-1, with D possibly being TRBD2 (5 bases). The CDR3 is 13 amino acids. Germline V CDR1 and CDR2: ENHRY, SYGVKD. V lost 2 bases to trimming and J lost 7 bases, with 9 bases between them. The CDR3 sequence: CAISEGLSNEQFF. Here the CDR3 DNA reads TGTGCCATCAGTGAGGGACTTAGTAATGAGCAGTTCTTC.

On this clone itself: At one end the junction does not follow the germline gene, possibly because of a read error. The chain recombines TRBV7-7 with TRBJ1-1, with TRBD1 as a possible D gene (6 bases). CDR3 length equals 13 residues. Germline V gene lookup returns CDR1 SSHAT and CDR2 FNYEAQ (reference sequence). CDR3 coding DNA: TGTGCTAGCAGCGCAGGGGTGAACACTGAAGCTTTCTTT. Amino acid sequence: CASSAGVNTEAFF.

The V gene is TRBV7-2, the J gene TRBJ2-7; D not certain. The V gene lost 5 bases and the J gene lost 1 base, with 18 bases spanning the gap. Germline CDR1 and CDR2: SGHTA and FQGNSA. The CDR3 has 16 residues. The CDR3 DNA reads as TGTGCCAGCAGCGTAGGGCTTGCGGTTAGGTCCTACGAGCAGTACTTC. It translates to CASSVGLAVRSYEQYF.

The chain recombines TRBV4-3 with TRBJ2-1, with a weak D call TRBD1 (7 bases). Deletions cut 0 bases from V and 4 bases from J, with 13 bases between. Per germline, CDR1 LGHNA and CDR2 YSLEER. This CDR3 region has 16 residues. The CDR3 DNA reads as TGCGCCAGCAGCCAAGATTGGCGGGACAGATACAATGAGCAGTTCTTC. Translated: CASSQDWRDRYNEQFF.